The T cell receptor beta chain under discussion was sequenced for a study of T cells in Graves' hyperthyroidism and ophthalmopathy. Trimming pared 0 bases from V and 6 bases from J, leaving 13 bases between. The germline CDR1 and CDR2 sequences are SGHRS and YFSETQ. The CDR3 spans 15 residues. Amplification of TCR beta CDR3 regions was performed using RNA transcripts as template. An initial round of RT-PCR targeting the TCR CDR3 relied on the HTBI primer set. TCRdb recomputed calls from the multiplex PCR reads with MiXCR, one row per CDR3 protein. The sample consists of roughly 570,000 distinct CDR3 sequences, just over 45% of them appearing once.

The specimen was peripheral blood or thyroid tissue (not recorded which). The clonotype comes from an adult woman with Graves' disease, either hyperthyroidism or ophthalmopathy (not recorded which). The chain carries TRBV5-1 and TRBJ1-5, with D maybe TRBD1 (6 bases). CDR3 protein: CASSLEGGLFQPQHF. The CDR3 DNA is TGCGCCAGCAGCTTGGAAGGGGGTTTATTTCAGCCCCAGCATTTT. The entire variable domain, with the rest obtained from reference TRBV5-1 and TRBJ1-5, is as follows: KAGVTQTPRYLIKTRGQQVTLSCSPISGHRSVSWYQQTPGQGLQFLFEYFSETQRNKGNFPGRFSGRQFSNSRSEMNVSTLELGDSALYLCASSLEGGLFQPQHFGDGTRLSIL.